This entry features one T cell receptor beta chain sequence. Its antigen is undetermined. Repertoires were generated with immunoSEQ multiplex PCR, while TCRdb's copy carries only in-frame clones and drops some. The repertoire holds around 110,000 clones, with around nine tenths as singletons. This sample was included in a study of graft-versus-host responses after intestinal transplantation. As for the study in general: Anti-thymocyte globulin induction, then tacrolimus and steroids for around 3 years, went to all recipients.

The CDR3 loop spans 15 amino acids. Germline trimming cut 1 base from V and 4 bases from J; bases unmatched to any gene: 6. Looked up from germline, CDR1 is SGHTA and CDR2 is FQGNSA. The material sequenced was unstimulated CD4+ T cells sorted from spleen or lymph node cells, taken before intestinal transplant. The receptor was derived from a human donor who received an intestinal transplant. The chain is built from TRBV7-2 and TRBJ1-1; TRBD1 aligns across 7 bases. The CDR3 nucleotides are TGTGCCAGCAGCTTAGACGCGGCAGGGGGCACTGAAGCTTTCTTT. The encoded protein is CASSLDAAGGTEAFF.